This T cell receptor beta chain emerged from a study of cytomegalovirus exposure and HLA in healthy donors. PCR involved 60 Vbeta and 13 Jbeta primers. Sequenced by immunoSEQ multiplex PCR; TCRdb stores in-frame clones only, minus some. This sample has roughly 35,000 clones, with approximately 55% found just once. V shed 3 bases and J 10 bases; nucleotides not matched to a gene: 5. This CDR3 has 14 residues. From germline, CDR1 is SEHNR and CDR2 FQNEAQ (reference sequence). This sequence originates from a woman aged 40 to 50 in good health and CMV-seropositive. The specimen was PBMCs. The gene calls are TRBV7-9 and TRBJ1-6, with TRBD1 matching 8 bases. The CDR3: CASSFGQGNSPLHF. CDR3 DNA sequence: TGTGCCAGCAGCTTCGGACAGGGAAACTCACCCCTCCACTTT.